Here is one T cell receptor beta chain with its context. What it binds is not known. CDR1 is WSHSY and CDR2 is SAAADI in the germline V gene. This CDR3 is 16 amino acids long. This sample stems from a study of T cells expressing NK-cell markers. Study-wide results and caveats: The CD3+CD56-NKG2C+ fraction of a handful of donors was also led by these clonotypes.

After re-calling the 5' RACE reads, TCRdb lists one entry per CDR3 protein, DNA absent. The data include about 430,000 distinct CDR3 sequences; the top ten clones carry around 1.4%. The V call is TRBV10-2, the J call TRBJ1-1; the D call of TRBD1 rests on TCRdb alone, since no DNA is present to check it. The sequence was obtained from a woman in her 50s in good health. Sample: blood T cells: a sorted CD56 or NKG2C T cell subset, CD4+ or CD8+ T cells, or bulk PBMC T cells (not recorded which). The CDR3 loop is CASSEAAGRRNTEAFF.